This T cell receptor beta chain appears in the sequencing data of a study of blood T cell repertoires in COVID-19 (TCRdb year 2020). Background for the entire study: The collaborator samples originated in the United States, Italy and Spain and spanned the acute and convalescent phases of COVID-19. The samples were drawn from the first 160 participants of the ongoing ImmuneRACE study and from over 950 subjects provided by 6 global collaborators. The dataset comprised deeply sampled blood TCRbeta repertoires from subjects exposed to, actively infected with, or recovered from COVID-19. Where available, HLA class I and class II types were taken from metadata supplied by the sample provider and were not determined by assay-based typing. Nearly every sample came with metadata listing a de-identified subject ID, COVID-19 status, age in years and sex. The material from the prospective study consisted of cDNA or gDNA derived from T cells, B-cell-depleted T cells, or PBMCs. The repertoires were released in a freely available public database intended as a resource for research on the immune response to SARS-CoV-2. Broader findings and caveats from the paper: The amount of clinical and demographic metadata varied by source and participant and was provided uncurated.

The CDR3 runs 15 amino acids, cysteine and phenylalanine included. Only the CDR3 region is kept as DNA, spanning 45 bases read in frame from base 1. Clipping removes 4 bases from V and 7 bases from J, with 8 as the unmatched junction base count. CDR1 and CDR2 are drawn from the germline V gene: KGHDR, SFDVKD. TCRbeta CDR3 regions were amplified from genomic DNA by means of the immunoSEQ Assay, a bias-controlled multiplex PCR. On the study's bioinformatics: Nucleated cell counts per sample were estimated from amplification of reference gene primers within the assay. To quantify the absolute abundance of each unique TCRbeta CDR3 rearrangement, sequence reads were collapsed and filtered. For each sample, productive Simpson clonality was calculated as the square root of Simpson's diversity index across productive rearrangements. TCRdb obtained this table from immuneACCESS and retained in-frame rearrangements with V and J assigned. These tables miss some clones; where compared with another copy, unresolved V genes account for less than half of the shortfall, and the remainder is unexplained. The V and J calls and clone size come from that table; D and trimming were worked out from the DNA. Counted in this sample were 300,000 to 350,000 clones; under 95% of them appeared once. The top ten clones comprise roughly 3% of the sample.

To note about this clone: What this receptor recognizes is not known. No clone much larger than this one lies a single base away; base qualities are absent.

A second Seattle source provided samples from volunteer blood donors who had recovered from COVID-19. Each collaborating institution followed its own protocols to collect whole blood in K2EDTA tubes. For TCRbeta analysis, collaborator samples were shipped as frozen whole blood, as isolated PBMCs, or as DNA extracted from either sample type. This receptor was obtained from a woman aged 18-29 years who had recovered from COVID-19. Sequencing was carried out using peripheral blood. This chain joins TRBV24-1 to TRBJ2-3, with 9 bases aligning to TRBD1. The DNA reads as follows: TGTGCCACCAGTGACTCCGGGACAGGGTGGCATACGCAGTATTTT. It translates to CATSDSGTGWHTQYF.